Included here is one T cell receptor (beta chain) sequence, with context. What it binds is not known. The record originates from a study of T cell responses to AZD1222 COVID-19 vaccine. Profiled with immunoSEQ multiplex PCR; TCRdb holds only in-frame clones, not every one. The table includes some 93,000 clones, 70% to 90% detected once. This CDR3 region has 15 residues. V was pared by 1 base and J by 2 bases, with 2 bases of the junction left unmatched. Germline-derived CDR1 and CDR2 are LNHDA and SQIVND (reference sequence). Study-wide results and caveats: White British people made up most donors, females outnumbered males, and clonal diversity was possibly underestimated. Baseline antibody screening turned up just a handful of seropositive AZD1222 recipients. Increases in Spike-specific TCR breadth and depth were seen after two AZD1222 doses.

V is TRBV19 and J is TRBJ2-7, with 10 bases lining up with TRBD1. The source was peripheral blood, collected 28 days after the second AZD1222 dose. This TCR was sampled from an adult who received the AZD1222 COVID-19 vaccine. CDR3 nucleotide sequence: TGTGCCAGTAGTATAGGGACAGGGGGGGCCTACGAGCAGTACTTC. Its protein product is CASSIGTGGAYEQYF.